This record covers a single TCR beta chain. The target antigen is unknown. TCRdb re-called the 5' RACE reads and shows each CDR3 protein once, DNA omitted. The table lists roughly 140,000 distinct CDR3 sequences, with 2.4% in the top ten. CDR3 size: 16 residues. Germline CDR1 SGHAT, CDR2 FQNNGV. This entry belongs to a study of monozygotic twins with inflammatory bowel disease. The study's findings and limits: Different T cell subtypes could not be distinguished. Varying immunosuppressive regimens may have increased patient repertoire variability. Especially with disease activity, IBD patients shared fewer clonotypes with others than healthy twins did.

Sequenced material: blood. This TCR was sampled from a human donor with ulcerative colitis or Crohn's disease, or a healthy co-twin of an affected twin (not recorded which). The chain has TRBV11-2 and TRBJ1-3; TCRdb proposes TRBD1, but this gene call is untestable without DNA. CDR3 loop: CASSSPDSHSGNTIYF.